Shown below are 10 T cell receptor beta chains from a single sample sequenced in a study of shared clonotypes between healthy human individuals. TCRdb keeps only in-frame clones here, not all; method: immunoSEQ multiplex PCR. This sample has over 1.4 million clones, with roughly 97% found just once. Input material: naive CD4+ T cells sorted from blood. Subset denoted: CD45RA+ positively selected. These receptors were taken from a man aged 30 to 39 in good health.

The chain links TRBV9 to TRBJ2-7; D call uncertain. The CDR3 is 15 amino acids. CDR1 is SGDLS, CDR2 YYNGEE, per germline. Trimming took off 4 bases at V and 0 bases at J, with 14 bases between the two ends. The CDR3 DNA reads TGTGCCAGCAGCTCAGGCCCAGACCTCTCCTACGAGCAGTACTTC. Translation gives CASSSGPDLSYEQYF.

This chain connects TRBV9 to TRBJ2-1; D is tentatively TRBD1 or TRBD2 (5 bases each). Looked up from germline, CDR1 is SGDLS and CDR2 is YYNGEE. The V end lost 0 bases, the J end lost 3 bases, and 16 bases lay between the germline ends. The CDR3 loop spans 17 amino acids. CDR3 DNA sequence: TGTGCCAGCAGCGTAGAGGGGAGAAGGACTTTCTACAATGAGCAGTTCTTC. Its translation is CASSVEGRRTFYNEQFF.

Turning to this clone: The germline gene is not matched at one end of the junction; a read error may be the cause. In DNA, the CDR3 is TGTGCCAGCAGAGAAGGACTAGCGGGAGGCCGCTTCACCGGGGAGCTGTTTTTT. Protein: CASREGLAGGRFTGELFF. The rearrangement uses TRBV2 and TRBJ2-2; 14 positions agree with TRBD2. This CDR3 has 18 residues. CDR1 SNHLY and CDR2 FYNNEI come from the germline V gene.

The CDR3 DNA sequence: TGTGCCAGCAAGGGATCACCAGGGGGCTACGAGCAGTACTTC. It is translated as CASKGSPGGYEQYF. The chain joins TRBV9 to TRBJ2-7; 7 nucleotides agree with TRBD1. The CDR3 is 14 amino acids. In germline, CDR1 is SGDLS, CDR2 YYNGEE. V shed 6 bases, J shed 3 bases, and the junction held 9 bases outside the gene matches.

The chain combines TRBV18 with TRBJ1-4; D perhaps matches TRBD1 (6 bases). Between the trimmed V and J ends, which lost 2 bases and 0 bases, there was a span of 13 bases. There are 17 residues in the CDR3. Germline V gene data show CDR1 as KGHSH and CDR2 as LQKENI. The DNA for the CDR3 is TGTGCCAGCTCACCATTGGGGGCCTATTCAACTAATGAAAAACTGTTTTTT. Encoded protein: CASSPLGAYSTNEKLFF.

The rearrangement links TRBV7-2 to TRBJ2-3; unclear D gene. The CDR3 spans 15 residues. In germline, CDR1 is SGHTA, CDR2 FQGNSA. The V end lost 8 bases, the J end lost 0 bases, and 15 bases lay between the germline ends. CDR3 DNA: TGTGCCAGCGCCCACGCCATTACTAGCACAGATACGCAGTATTTT. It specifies CASAHAITSTDTQYF.

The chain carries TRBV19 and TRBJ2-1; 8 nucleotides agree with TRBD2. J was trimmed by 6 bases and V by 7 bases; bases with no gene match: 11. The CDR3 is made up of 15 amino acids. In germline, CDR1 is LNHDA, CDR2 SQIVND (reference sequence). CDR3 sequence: CASTPKAGEGNEQFF. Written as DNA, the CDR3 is TGTGCCAGTACCCCAAAAGCGGGAGAAGGCAATGAGCAGTTCTTC.

This CDR3 is CASSPSAAKNIQYF. In DNA form, the CDR3 reads TGTGCCAGCAGCCCTAGTGCGGCCAAAAACATTCAGTACTTC. The chain carries TRBV7-2 and TRBJ2-4, with D hard to call. V was shortened by 5 bases and J by 1 base, with 9 bases between the two germline ends. Germline CDR1 SGHTA, CDR2 FQGNSA. The CDR3 has 14 residues.

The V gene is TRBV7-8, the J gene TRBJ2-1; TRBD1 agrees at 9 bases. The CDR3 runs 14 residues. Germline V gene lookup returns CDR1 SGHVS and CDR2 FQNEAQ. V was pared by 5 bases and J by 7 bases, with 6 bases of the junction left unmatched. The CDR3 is CASSLRDRANEQFF. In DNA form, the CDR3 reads TGTGCCAGCAGCCTCCGGGACAGGGCTAATGAGCAGTTCTTC.

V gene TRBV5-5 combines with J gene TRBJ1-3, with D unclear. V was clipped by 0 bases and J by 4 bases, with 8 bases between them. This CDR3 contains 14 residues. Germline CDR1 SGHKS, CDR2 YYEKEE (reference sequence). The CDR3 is CASSLDFAGNTIYF. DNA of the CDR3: TGTGCCAGCAGCTTGGACTTCGCGGGAAACACCATATATTTT.